This entry is about one T cell receptor beta chain. No antigen is known for it. This entry belongs to a study of shared clonotypes between healthy human individuals. General observations from the study: Incomplete sequencing of sorted subsets was indicated by rarefaction despite large depth. Naive CD4 clonotype sharing across a few donors was approximately 5%.

The authors split each subset's genomic DNA evenly across several immunoSEQ plates. Generated by immunoSEQ multiplex PCR, the TCRdb table keeps only in-frame clones and is missing some. The sample records more than 2 million clones, about 94% being singletons. It was CD45RO-negative cells, positively selected for CCR7, that made up naive CD8 cells, with terminally differentiated effector memory CD45RA+ cells excluded. Recent vaccinations or acute infections were absent in the healthy HIV-negative adult donors. Germline lookup yields CDR1 SEHNR and CDR2 FQNEAQ (reference sequence). The CDR3 has 13 residues. V lost 5 bases and J lost 8, with 13 bases in between.

The V gene is TRBV7-9, the J gene TRBJ2-1, with D possibly TRBD1 on 6 matching bases. Sequencing input: naive CD8+ T cells from PBMCs. This TCR was recovered from a man aged 18 to 35 in good health. Some clones in this sample may be carry-over from other donors' samples. The CDR3 nucleotides read TGTGCCAGCAGCATAGACAGGATGGATGAGCAGTTCTTC. This gives the protein CASSIDRMDEQFF.